The 26 T cell receptor beta chains reported below all come from one sample, sequenced in a study of Ad26.COV2.S vaccination and SARS-CoV-2 variants. Produced via immunoSEQ multiplex PCR; TCRdb's table is partial and in-frame only. This table has 400,000 to 500,000 clones, about 91% appearing once. The sample's treatment: some 20 received Ad26.COV2.S at low or high dose, single or two shots; several received placebo; per-sample allocation not given. Specimen acquisition occurred on day 63 following the initial vaccine or placebo injection. Sequences were derived from peripheral blood, sampled in a trial of Ad26.COV2.S vaccine versus placebo. The receptors derive from a person between 18 and 65 years old who received the Ad26.COV2.S COVID-19 vaccine or a placebo.

The chain is built from TRBV24-1 and TRBJ2-1; 10 bases are shared with TRBD2. This CDR3 comprises 15 residues. Unmatched junction bases numbered 12, after V lost 10 bases and J lost 7 bases. Germline V lookup: CDR1 KGHDR, CDR2 SFDVKD. The DNA of the CDR3 is TGTGCCACTGCGTACGCTAGCGGGAGTGGTAATGAGCAGTTCTTC. Translated, it gives CATAYASGSGNEQFF.

CDR3 sequence reads: CASSQDTIKIYGYTF. As DNA, the CDR3 is TGCGCCAGCAGCCAAGATACCATAAAGATCTATGGCTACACCTTC. V and J are TRBV4-1 and TRBJ1-2, with D unclear. The CDR3 is made up of 15 amino acids. The germline V gene has CDR1 MGHRA and CDR2 YSYEKL. Trimming pared 0 bases from V and 4 bases from J, leaving 12 bases between.

V gene TRBV28 combines with J gene TRBJ2-7, with 8 bases identical to TRBD1. This CDR3 has 13 residues. Per the germline V gene, CDR1 is MDHEN and CDR2 is SYDVKM. After removal of 10 bases from V and 0 bases from J, the junction contained 5 bases not matched to a gene. In DNA, the CDR3 is TGTGCCACCCGGGACAGGATCTCCTACGAGCAGTACTTC. Its translation is CATRDRISYEQYF.

The chain carries TRBV24-1 and TRBJ2-2; D gene uncertain. Trimming cost V 0 bases and J 7 bases, with 11 bases left between them. Germline V gene sequence: CDR1 KGHDR, CDR2 SFDVKD. The CDR3 is 15 amino acids. The CDR3 DNA is TGTGCCACCAGTGATTTGAAGGGTTCAGGCGGGGAGCTGTTTTTT. This gives the protein CATSDLKGSGGELFF.

V and J are TRBV20-1 and TRBJ2-3; D is uncertain. This CDR3 has 14 residues. Trimming removed 3 bases from V and 3 bases from J, with 13 bases in between. CDR1 and CDR2 from the germline V gene are DFQATT and SNEGSKA (reference sequence). The CDR3 loop reads CSASGLVSTDTQYF. CDR3 sequence (DNA): TGCAGTGCTAGTGGCCTAGTCTCGACAGATACGCAGTATTTT.

The J gene is TRBJ1-6, the V gene TRBV7-2; TRBD1 might be the D (5 bases). Trimming cost V 0 bases and J 2 bases, with 8 bases left between them. CDR1 SGHTA and CDR2 FQGNSA come from the germline V gene. The length of the CDR3 is 16 residues. CDR3 in amino acids: CASSLAGGAYNSPLHF. CDR3 nucleotides: TGTGCCAGCAGCTTAGCGGGGGGGGCCTATAATTCACCCCTCCACTTT.

The chain combines TRBV5-8 with TRBJ1-2; D might be TRBD1 (6 bases). CDR3 length: 15 residues. Looked up from germline, CDR1 is SGHTS and CDR2 is YDEGEE. Trimming took 2 bases from V and 0 from J, leaving 11 bases between them. The CDR3 sequence is CASSLVGAANYGYTF. The CDR3, as DNA: TGTGCCAGCAGCTTAGTGGGGGCGGCTAACTATGGCTACACCTTC.

The rearrangement uses TRBV4-1 and TRBJ1-6, with unresolved D. This CDR3 comprises 13 residues. Deletions cut 0 bases from V and 17 bases from J, with 14 bases between. Germline assignment: CDR1 MGHRA and CDR2 YSYEKL. CDR3 coding DNA: TGCGCCAGCAGCCAAGATCATCGGCTCATCGTCCACTTT. This sequence encodes CASSQDHRLIVHF.

This rearrangement joins TRBV7-3 to TRBJ2-2; D gene uncertain. Germline V gene sequence: CDR1 SGHTA, CDR2 FQGTGA. Trimming shortened V by 8 bases and J by 0 bases, and 10 bases separated the two germline ends. CDR3 length: 14 residues. DNA for the CDR3: TGTGCCAGCGAACGAACCCCGAACACCGGGGAGCTGTTTTTT. This gives the protein CASERTPNTGELFF.

This clone was counted only a few times. The rearrangement links TRBV3-1 (or the pseudogene TRBV3-2) to TRBJ1-5, with D tentatively TRBD1 (6 bases). V lost 5 bases and J lost 1, with 15 bases in between. Germline CDR1 reads LGHDT; CDR2 reads YNNKEL (reference sequence). This CDR3 spans 16 amino acids. CDR3 coding DNA: TGTGCCAGCAGCAATGGCAGGGGAAAAAGCAATCAGCCCCAGCATTTT. It yields the protein CASSNGRGKSNQPQHF.

CDR3 loop: CASSQTPGNYEQYV. The DNA of the CDR3 is TGTGCCAGCAGCCAGACGCCCGGGAACTACGAGCAGTACGTC. V usage is TRBV13 and J usage is TRBJ2-7, with a weak D call TRBD2 (5 bases). Between the trimmed V and J ends, which lost 5 bases and 3 bases, there was a span of 14 bases. CDR3 size: 14 residues. Germline CDR1 reads PRHDT; CDR2 reads FYEKMQ (reference sequence).

The chain employs TRBV7-3 and TRBJ2-3, with D maybe TRBD1 (6 bases). The CDR3 totals 12 residues. From germline, CDR1 is SGHTA and CDR2 FQGTGA. The V end lost 3 bases, the J end lost 10 bases, and 11 bases lay between the germline ends. The chain's CDR3 is CASSFDRRSQYF. The CDR3 coding sequence is TGTGCCAGCAGCTTCGACAGGAGATCGCAGTATTTT. Full variable domain (outside the CDR3, taken from reference TRBV7-3 and TRBJ2-3): GAGVSQTPSNKVTEKGKYVELRCDPISGHTALYWYRQSLGQGPEFLIYFQGTGAADDSGLPNDRFFAVRPEGSVSTLKIQRTERGDSAVYLCASSFDRRSQYFGPGTRLTVL.

The rearrangement links TRBV29-1 to TRBJ2-5; no definite D call. CDR3 length equals 13 residues. With 3 bases removed from V and 2 bases from J, the gap between germline ends came to 10 bases. The germline gives CDR1 SQVTM, CDR2 ANQGSEA. CDR3 amino acids: CSVDRWGQETQYF. CDR3 sequence (DNA): TGCAGCGTTGATAGATGGGGTCAAGAGACCCAGTACTTC.

The chain combines TRBV9 with TRBJ2-2; D is uncertain. The CDR3 sequence is 15 residues long. V lost 0 bases, J lost 7 bases, and 13 bases lay in between. Germline V gene lookup returns CDR1 SGDLS and CDR2 YYNGEE. The CDR3 sequence: CASSVGSGVVGELFF. For the CDR3, the DNA is TGTGCCAGCAGCGTAGGTTCTGGGGTAGTCGGGGAGCTGTTTTTT.

The V gene is TRBV18, the J gene TRBJ2-3, with TRBD2 identical over 8 bases. Per germline, CDR1 KGHSH and CDR2 LQKENI. Trimming removed 3 bases from V and 0 bases from J; junction bases left unmatched: 5. The CDR3 totals 16 residues. In DNA form, the CDR3 reads TGTGCCAGCTCACCGCGCGCTAGCGGGAGCACAGATACGCAGTATTTT. It specifies CASSPRASGSTDTQYF.

The chain links TRBV6-1 to TRBJ1-2; unclear D gene. Germline CDR1 and CDR2: MNHNS and SASEGT. The CDR3 covers 12 residues. V lost 3 bases and J 5 bases, leaving 7 bases between the germline ends. The CDR3 DNA reads TGTGCCAGCAGTGAGCAGAGGTATGGCTACACCTTC. Amino acids: CASSEQRYGYTF.

The chain combines TRBV27 with TRBJ2-7, with D perhaps TRBD1 (6 bases). The CDR3 is 14 amino acids. Germline V gene data show CDR1 as MNHEY and CDR2 as SMNVEV (reference sequence). Trimming pared 0 bases from V and 3 bases from J, leaving 9 bases between. The CDR3 coding sequence is TGTGCCAGCAGTTTATCAGTGGGACACTACGAGCAGTACTTC. It translates to CASSLSVGHYEQYF.

V is TRBV6-5 and J is TRBJ1-2; D not certain. V was pared by 0 bases and J by 5 bases, with 7 bases between. The CDR3 loop spans 13 amino acids. CDR1 is MNHEY, CDR2 SVGAGI, per germline. For the CDR3, the DNA is TGTGCCAGCAGTTACTCGAGGAGATATGGCTACACCTTC. Translating gives CASSYSRRYGYTF.

The chain is built from TRBV3-1 (or the pseudogene TRBV3-2) and TRBJ1-5; perhaps TRBD1 as D (5 bases). There are 14 residues in the CDR3. The V end was cut by 3 bases, the J end by 4 bases, with 10 bases between. The V gene's germline CDR1 is LGHDT and CDR2 YNNKEL (reference sequence). The CDR3 DNA reads TGTGCCAGCAGCCACGGGGGAGGGAATCAGCCCCAGCATTTT. As protein: CASSHGGGNQPQHF.

The J gene is TRBJ1-5, the V gene TRBV7-9; 9 bases map to TRBD1. The CDR3 length is 18 residues. Germline values: CDR1 SEHNR, CDR2 FQNEAQ (reference sequence). With 0 bases clipped from V and 0 bases from J, the junction kept 6 bases outside the gene matches. Here the CDR3 reads CASSLAWGQGHSNQPQHF. The CDR3 coding sequence is TGTGCCAGCAGCTTAGCGTGGGGACAGGGACATAGCAATCAGCCCCAGCATTTT.

In its sample, this clone was seen once. The chain is built from TRBV10-2 and TRBJ2-5; D unclear. The CDR3 has 12 amino acids. Per the germline V gene, CDR1 is WSHSY and CDR2 is SAAADI. V gave up 6 bases and J gave up 2 bases, with 7 bases separating them. The DNA for the CDR3 is TGCGCCAGCAGCCGCTCTCAAGAGACCCAGTACTTC. Amino acids: CASSRSQETQYF.

CDR3 nucleotide sequence: TGTGCCAGCAGCCAAGAACCCCGGGGGGGAGGGCAGGAGACCCAGTACTTC. Translated: CASSQEPRGGGQETQYF. The chain uses TRBV4-2 and TRBJ2-5; TRBD2 agrees at 8 bases. CDR1 and CDR2 from the germline V gene are LGHNA and YNFKEQ. The ends lost 0 bases at V and 5 bases at J; junction bases unmatched: 11. This CDR3 is built from 17 residues.

The J gene is TRBJ1-3, the V gene TRBV25-1, with D tentatively TRBD1 (5 bases). CDR1 is MGHDK and CDR2 is SYGVNS in the germline V gene. This CDR3 is built from 16 residues. The germline V and J ends were trimmed by 6 bases and 0 bases, with 15 bases remaining between them. CDR3 bases: TGTGCCAGCAGCTCCCGGGACTTTCTCTCTGGAAACACCATATATTTT. Amino acid sequence: CASSSRDFLSGNTIYF.

The chain employs TRBV18 and TRBJ2-5, with D possibly matching TRBD2 (6 bases). V dropped 4 bases and J dropped 5 bases, with 14 bases sitting between them. The CDR3 is 14 residues long. CDR1 KGHSH and CDR2 LQKENI come from the germline V gene. The chain's CDR3 is CASSRGESYETQYF. The DNA for the CDR3 is TGTGCCAGCTCACGGGGGGAAAGTTATGAGACCCAGTACTTC.

The table lists this clone with a count of one. V gene TRBV7-3 combines with J gene TRBJ2-3; D unclear. Germline CDR1 SGHTA, CDR2 FQGTGA. CDR3 length: 14 amino acids. The ends were cut back, 1 base at V and 0 bases at J, with 5 bases in the middle. DNA of the CDR3: TGTGCCAGCAGCTTAAAAGGTAGCACAGATACGCAGTATTTT. It encodes CASSLKGSTDTQYF.

This clone is a singleton in its sample. The V and J genes are TRBV27 and TRBJ2-5, with 8 nucleotides matching TRBD2. Germline CDR1 is MNHEY and CDR2 is SMNVEV (reference sequence). The CDR3 totals 16 residues. V was clipped by 1 base and J by 4 bases; unmatched bases: 8. CDR3 sequence reads: CASSLLGQRGGETQYF. The CDR3 nucleotides are TGTGCCAGCAGTTTATTGGGACAACGGGGGGGAGAGACCCAGTACTTC.